A selection of T cell receptor beta chains follows, all from one sample in a study of blood T cell repertoires in COVID-19. Assay used: immunoSEQ multiplex PCR; TCRdb lists only in-frame clones, some missing. The sample consists of 35,000 to 50,000 clones, around 83% of them appearing once. Sequencing was done on a sample of peripheral blood. The receptors shown here come from an elderly woman with acute or convalescent COVID-19. The CDR3 runs from the conserved cysteine through the conserved F or W. D genes are given only for firm matches. Size is stated for part of the rows, as once, few or many counts, or as a class when the clone is expanded.

clone size	V gene	J gene	D gene	CDR3 protein	CDR3 DNA
-	TRBV20-1	TRBJ1-2	TRBD1	CSASGDRGQTNYGYTF	TGCAGTGCTAGTGGGGACAGGGGACAGACTAACTATGGCTACACCTTC
-	TRBV29-1	TRBJ1-3	TRBD1	CSVEDRQGGNGNTIYF	TGCAGCGTTGAAGATCGACAGGGGGGGAATGGAAACACCATATATTTT
-	TRBV2	TRBJ2-5	TRBD2	CASSSGRTSGEETQYF	TGTGCCAGCAGTTCCGGGAGGACTAGCGGGGAAGAGACCCAGTACTTC
-	TRBV7-2	TRBJ2-1	TRBD2	CASSLTSGVFNEQFF	TGTGCCAGCAGCTTAACTAGCGGGGTCTTCAATGAGCAGTTCTTC
-	TRBV2	TRBJ2-5	-	CASSLSIVETQYF	TGTGCCAGCAGCCTATCAATCGTGGAGACCCAGTACTTC
-	TRBV5-1	TRBJ1-1	TRBD1	CASSLPGTGGTEAFF	TGCGCCAGCAGCCTACCCGGGACAGGGGGCACTGAAGCTTTCTTT
-	TRBV4-1	TRBJ1-4	-	CASSLTFRLDEKLFF	TGCGCCAGCAGCCTTACTTTTCGGTTGGATGAAAAACTGTTTTTT
-	TRBV29-1	TRBJ1-1	TRBD1	CSGGQVLTEAFF	TGCAGCGGGGGACAGGTCCTAACTGAAGCTTTCTTT
once	TRBV2	TRBJ2-3	-	CASKGDTLGQYF	TGTGCCAGCAAGGGGGATACTCTGGGGCAGTATTTT
few	TRBV5-5	TRBJ2-2	-	CASSLIDTGELFF	TGTGCCAGCAGCTTGATCGACACCGGGGAGCTGTTTTTT
-	TRBV2	TRBJ1-2	-	CASSGPDRANYGYTF	TGTGCCAGCAGTGGTCCTGACAGAGCTAACTATGGCTACACCTTC
once	TRBV5-1	TRBJ1-4	TRBD1	CASSPGGTGGSGEKLFF	TGCGCCAGCAGCCCGGGAGGGACAGGGGGCTCGGGTGAAAAACTGTTTTTT
-	TRBV5-1	TRBJ1-2	-	CASSGNIAGYGYTF	TGCGCCAGCAGTGGAAATATAGCTGGGTATGGCTACACCTTC
-	TRBV27	TRBJ2-1	-	CASKRRTDEQFF	TGTGCCAGCAAGAGGAGGACGGATGAGCAGTTCTTC
once	TRBV29-1	TRBJ2-2	-	CSVVGRTHGELFF	TGCAGCGTTGTTGGGCGGACTCACGGGGAGCTGTTTTTT
-	TRBV6-5	TRBJ1-3	-	CASRSSGHSGNTIYF	TGTGCCAGCAGGTCCTCAGGGCATAGTGGGAACACCATATATTTT
-	TRBV7-9	TRBJ2-2	-	CASSLGQGRVYTGELFF	TGTGCCAGCAGCCTAGGCCAGGGGCGGGTCTACACCGGGGAGCTGTTTTTT
-	TRBV10-3	TRBJ1-5	-	CAISPGEQPQHF	TGTGCCATCAGTCCCGGGGAGCAGCCCCAGCATTTT
-	TRBV3-1/TRBV3-2	TRBJ1-5	-	CASSQDLNQPQHF	TGTGCCAGCAGCCAAGATCTGAATCAGCCCCAGCATTTT
-	TRBV15	TRBJ1-3	-	CATSRQRSGNTIYF	TGTGCCACCAGCAGACAGCGCTCTGGAAACACCATATATTTT
-	TRBV10-1	TRBJ2-7	-	CASSPGTLNSYEQYF	TGCGCCAGCAGTCCCGGGACACTAAACTCCTACGAGCAGTACTTC
-	TRBV7-9	TRBJ1-1	-	CASSPLGGGTEAFF	TGTGCCAGCAGCCCCCTTGGGGGGGGCACTGAAGCTTTCTTT
-	TRBV6-1	TRBJ2-1	-	CASRPDRSSYNEQFF	TGTGCCAGCAGACCTGACAGGAGCTCCTACAATGAGCAGTTCTTC
-	TRBV19	TRBJ1-5	TRBD1	CASSLRRGQFSNQPQHF	TGTGCCAGTAGCCTTAGAAGGGGACAGTTTAGCAATCAGCCCCAGCATTTT
-	TRBV25-1	TRBJ2-5	TRBD1	CASSEPGQGRETQYF	TGTGCCAGCAGTGAACCGGGACAGGGCAGAGAGACCCAGTACTTC
-	TRBV19	TRBJ2-5	-	CASSIGRGARSTQYF	TGTGCCAGTAGTATAGGTCGCGGGGCACGGAGTACCCAGTACTTC
once	TRBV12-3/TRBV12-4	TRBJ1-2	-	CASSSAGGYGYTF	TGTGCCAGCAGTTCGGCGGGGGGTTATGGCTACACCTTC
-	TRBV10-3	TRBJ1-2	TRBD1	CAISDERQGAPGYTF	TGTGCCATCAGCGACGAACGACAGGGGGCACCTGGCTACACCTTC
-	TRBV7-9	TRBJ2-3	TRBD2	CASSRGTKADTQYF	TGTGCCAGCAGCCGAGGGACTAAGGCAGATACGCAGTATTTT